This T cell receptor beta chain was profiled in a study of blood T cell repertoires in COVID-19 (dated by TCRdb to about 2020). With regard to the full study: The collaborator samples originated in the United States, Italy and Spain and spanned the acute and convalescent phases of COVID-19. The samples were drawn from two sources: the first 160 participants of the ongoing ImmuneRACE study, and 1,200 or so subjects contributed by 6 global collaborators. The prospective study material was composed of cDNA or gDNA derived from T cells, B-cell-depleted T cells, or PBMCs. Where available, HLA class I and class II types were obtained from metadata supplied by the sample provider rather than from assay-based typing. The repertoires were released in a freely available public database meant as a resource for research on the immune response to SARS-CoV-2. Deeply sampled blood TCRbeta repertoires from subjects exposed to, actively infected with, or recovered from COVID-19 were included in the dataset. Nearly every sample came with metadata listing a de-identified subject ID, COVID-19 status, age in years and sex. The paper's findings and limits, for the study overall: The quantity of clinical and demographic metadata differed by source and by participant and was supplied without curation.

The collaborating institutions used their own protocols to collect whole blood in K2EDTA tubes. For TCRbeta analysis, collaborator samples were shipped as frozen whole blood, as isolated PBMCs, or as DNA extracted from either sample type. TCRbeta CDR3 regions were amplified from genomic DNA by means of the immunoSEQ Assay, a bias-controlled multiplex PCR. The study's processing was this. Within the assay, amplification of reference gene primers was used to estimate how many nucleated cells each sample contained. Sequence reads were collapsed and filtered to measure the absolute abundance of every unique TCRbeta CDR3 rearrangement. For each sample, productive Simpson clonality was calculated as the square root of Simpson's diversity index across productive rearrangements. Sourced from immuneACCESS, this table was stored by TCRdb with only in-frame sequences that have V and J called. A share of the clones is absent; for the studies checked, an unresolved V gene accounts for under half, and the remainder has no known explanation. V and J calls and clone size are those listed in that table; D and trimming were worked out from the DNA. The sample table lists about 45,000 clones, roughly 71% of them with a count of one. The biggest ten clones account for about 5.9% of the sample.

Comments on this clone: Its antigen is still unknown. Base qualities are not provided; no much larger clone lies one nucleotide away.

From a lookup of the germline V gene, CDR1 and CDR2 are MNHEY and SVGAGI. Germline trimming: 6 bases from V, 6 bases from J; junction bases outside gene matches: 5. The CDR3 goes from the cysteine to the phenylalanine over 13 residues. The only DNA kept is the CDR3, 39 bases in frame from the first base. The source is an older man with acute or convalescent COVID-19. The source material was peripheral blood. Recombination connected TRBV6-5 to TRBJ2-4, and TRBD1 matches 7 of the central bases. Read as DNA, the sequence is TGTGCCAGCAGGGGGACAGCGTCAAACATTCAGTACTTC. Its amino acids are CASRGTASNIQYF.